The TCR beta chain under discussion was sequenced for a study of blood T cell repertoires in COVID-19. Sequenced by immunoSEQ multiplex PCR; TCRdb stores in-frame clones only, minus some. Of about 130,000 clones in the sample, 85% are singletons; the top ten hold 27%. The CDR3 totals 14 residues. The sample taken for sequencing was peripheral blood. The rearrangement uses TRBV21-1 and TRBJ2-7; the table's D call TRBD1 went unverified against the DNA. TRBV21-1 is a pseudogene. The TCR comes from a woman of 80 years or more with acute or convalescent COVID-19. The CDR3 loop is CASSKDRVPGEQYV. CDR3 nucleotide sequence: TGTGCCAGCAGCAAGGACAGGGTACCTGGTGAGCAGTACGTC.